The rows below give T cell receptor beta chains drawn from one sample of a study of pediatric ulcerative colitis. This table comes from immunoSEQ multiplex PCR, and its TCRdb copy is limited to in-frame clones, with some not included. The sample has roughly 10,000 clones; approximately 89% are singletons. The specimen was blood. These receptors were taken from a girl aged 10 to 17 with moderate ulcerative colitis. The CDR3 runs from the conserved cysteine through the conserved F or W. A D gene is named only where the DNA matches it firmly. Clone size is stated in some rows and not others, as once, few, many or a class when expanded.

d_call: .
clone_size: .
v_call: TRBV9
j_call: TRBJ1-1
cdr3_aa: CASSVGPQGLLGDTEAFF
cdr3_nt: TGTGCCAGCAGCGTAGGACCCCAGGGACTCCTAGGGGACACTGAAGCTTTCTTT

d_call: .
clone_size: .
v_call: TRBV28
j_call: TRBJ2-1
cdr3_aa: CASHRQGVTSGSYNEQFF
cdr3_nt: TGTGCCAGCCACCGACAGGGGGTTACTAGCGGCTCCTACAATGAGCAGTTCTTC

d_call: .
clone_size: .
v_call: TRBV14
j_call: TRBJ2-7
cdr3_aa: CASSQEGQSRNEQYF
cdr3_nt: TGTGCCAGCAGCCAAGAGGGCCAAAGTAGAAACGAGCAGTACTTC

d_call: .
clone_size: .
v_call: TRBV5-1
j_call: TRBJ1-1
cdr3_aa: CASTPGISGMAFF
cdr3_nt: TGCGCCAGCACCCCGGGGATATCGGGTATGGCTTTCTTT

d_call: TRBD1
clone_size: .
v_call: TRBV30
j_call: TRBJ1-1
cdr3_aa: CACGQGSGEAFF
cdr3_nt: TGTGCCTGTGGACAGGGAAGTGGTGAAGCTTTCTTT

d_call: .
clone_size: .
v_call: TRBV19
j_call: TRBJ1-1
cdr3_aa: CASSFLDSLTEAFF
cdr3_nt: TGTGCCAGTAGTTTCTTGGACAGCCTCACTGAAGCTTTCTTT

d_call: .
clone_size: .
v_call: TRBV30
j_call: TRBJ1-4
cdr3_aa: CAWSEGVWEKLFF
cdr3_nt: TGTGCCTGGAGTGAAGGGGTTTGGGAAAAACTGTTTTTT

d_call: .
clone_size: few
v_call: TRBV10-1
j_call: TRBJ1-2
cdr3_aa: CASPWCYGYTF
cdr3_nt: TGCGCCAGCCCCTGGTGCTATGGCTACACCTTC

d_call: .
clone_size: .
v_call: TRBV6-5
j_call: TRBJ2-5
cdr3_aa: CASSYSLETQYF
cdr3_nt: TGTGCCAGCAGTTACTCGTTGGAGACCCAGTACTTC

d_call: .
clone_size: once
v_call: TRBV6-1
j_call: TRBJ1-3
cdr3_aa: CASNNLDSWGNTIYF
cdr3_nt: TGTGCCAGCAACAATCTTGACAGCTGGGGAAACACCATATATTTT

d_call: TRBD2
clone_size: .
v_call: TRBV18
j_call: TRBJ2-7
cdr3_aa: CASSPGAGAVYEQYF
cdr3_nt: TGTGCCAGCTCACCCGGAGCGGGAGCGGTGTACGAGCAGTACTTC

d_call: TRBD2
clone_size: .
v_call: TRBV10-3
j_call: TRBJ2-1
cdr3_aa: CAIKLAGGLGNEQFF
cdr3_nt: TGTGCCATCAAATTAGCGGGGGGGCTAGGTAATGAGCAGTTCTTC

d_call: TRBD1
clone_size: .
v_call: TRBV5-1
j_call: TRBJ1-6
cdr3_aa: CASSLVGDPGGSPLHF
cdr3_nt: TGCGCCAGCAGCTTGGTCGGTGATCCAGGGGGTTCACCCCTCCACTTT

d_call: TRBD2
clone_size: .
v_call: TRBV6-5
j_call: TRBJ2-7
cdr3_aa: CASSNSLAVSYEQYF
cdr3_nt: TGTGCCAGCAGCAATTCCCTAGCGGTCTCCTACGAGCAGTACTTC

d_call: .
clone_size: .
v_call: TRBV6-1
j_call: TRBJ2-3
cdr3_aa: CASSERWGTDTQYF
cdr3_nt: TGTGCCAGCAGTGAGAGATGGGGCACAGATACGCAGTATTTT

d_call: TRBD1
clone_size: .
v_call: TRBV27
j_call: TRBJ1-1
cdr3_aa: CASRGQVMNTEAFF
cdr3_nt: TGTGCCAGCAGGGGACAGGTAATGAACACTGAAGCTTTCTTT

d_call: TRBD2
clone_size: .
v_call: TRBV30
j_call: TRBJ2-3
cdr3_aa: CAWSAGTSEPYF
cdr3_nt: TGTGCCTGGAGTGCAGGGACTAGCGAACCGTATTTT

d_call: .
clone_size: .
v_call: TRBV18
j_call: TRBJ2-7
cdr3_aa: CASSPETRTYEQYF
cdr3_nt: TGTGCCAGCTCACCAGAGACCAGAACCTACGAGCAGTACTTC

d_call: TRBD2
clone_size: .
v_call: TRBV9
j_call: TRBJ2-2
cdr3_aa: CASSVAGLAGLTGELFF
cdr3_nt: TGTGCCAGCAGCGTAGCGGGACTAGCGGGACTAACCGGGGAGCTGTTTTTT

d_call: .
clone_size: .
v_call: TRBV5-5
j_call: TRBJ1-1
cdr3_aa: CASSLFVNTEAFF
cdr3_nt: TGTGCCAGCAGCTTATTCGTAAACACTGAAGCTTTCTTT

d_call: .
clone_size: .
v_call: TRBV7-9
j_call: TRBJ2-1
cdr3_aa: CASVLEGSNNEQFF
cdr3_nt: TGTGCCAGCGTCCTGGAGGGAAGTAACAATGAGCAGTTCTTC

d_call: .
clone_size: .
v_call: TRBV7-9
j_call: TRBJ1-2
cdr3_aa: CASSFAEGGYTF
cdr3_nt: TGTGCCAGCAGCTTCGCAGAAGGAGGCTACACCTTC

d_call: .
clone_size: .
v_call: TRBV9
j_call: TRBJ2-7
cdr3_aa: CASSVATGNYEQYF
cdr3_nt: TGTGCCAGCAGCGTGGCTACAGGGAACTACGAGCAGTACTTC

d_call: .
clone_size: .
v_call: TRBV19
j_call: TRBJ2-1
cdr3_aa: CASRLGYNEQFF
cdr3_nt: TGTGCCAGTAGGCTAGGATACAATGAGCAGTTCTTC

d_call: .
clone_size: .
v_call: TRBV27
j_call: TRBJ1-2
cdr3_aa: CASSLRGFYGYTF
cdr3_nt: TGTGCCAGCAGTTTACGGGGGTTCTATGGCTACACCTTC

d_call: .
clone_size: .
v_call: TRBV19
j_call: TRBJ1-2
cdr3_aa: CASRGTIYGYTF
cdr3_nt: TGTGCCAGTAGGGGGACAATTTATGGCTACACCTTC

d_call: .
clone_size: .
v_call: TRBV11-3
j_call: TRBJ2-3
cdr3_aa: CASSLDGNTDTQYF
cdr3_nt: TGTGCCAGCAGCTTAGATGGGAATACAGATACGCAGTATTTT

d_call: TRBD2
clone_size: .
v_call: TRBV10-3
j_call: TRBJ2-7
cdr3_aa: CAISVLAGDTLSSYEQYF
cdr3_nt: TGTGCCATCAGTGTTCTAGCGGGGGACACTCTCAGCTCCTACGAGCAGTACTTC

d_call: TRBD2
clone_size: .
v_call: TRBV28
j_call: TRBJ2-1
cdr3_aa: CASRSRLAGGIHEQFF
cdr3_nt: TGTGCCAGCAGATCCCGACTAGCGGGAGGGATCCATGAGCAGTTCTTC

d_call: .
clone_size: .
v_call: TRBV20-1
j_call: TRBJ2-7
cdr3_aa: CSVETTYEQYF
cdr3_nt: TGCAGTGTCGAGACGACCTACGAGCAGTACTTC

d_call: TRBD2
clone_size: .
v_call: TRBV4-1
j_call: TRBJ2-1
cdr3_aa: CASSHLAGPYNEQFF
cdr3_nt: TGCGCCAGCAGCCACCTAGCGGGGCCATACAATGAGCAGTTCTTC

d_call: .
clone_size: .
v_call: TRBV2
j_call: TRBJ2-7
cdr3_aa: CASKLEGAREQYF
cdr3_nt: TGTGCCAGCAAATTGGAGGGGGCGAGGGAGCAGTACTTC

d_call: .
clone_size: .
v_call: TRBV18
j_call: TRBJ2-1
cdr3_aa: CASSPERNEQFF
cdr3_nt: TGTGCCAGCTCACCGGAGAGGAATGAGCAGTTCTTC

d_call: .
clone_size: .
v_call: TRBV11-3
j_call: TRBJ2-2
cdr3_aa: CASSFPPNTGELFF
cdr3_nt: TGTGCCAGCAGCTTCCCCCCGAACACCGGGGAGCTGTTTTTT

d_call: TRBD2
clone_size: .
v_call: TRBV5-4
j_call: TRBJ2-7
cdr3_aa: CASSTGLGENKMPEQYF
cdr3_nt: TGTGCCAGCAGCACGGGACTAGGGGAAAACAAAATGCCCGAGCAGTACTTC

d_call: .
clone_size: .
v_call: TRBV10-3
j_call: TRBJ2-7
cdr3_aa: CAISDPTTGEQYF
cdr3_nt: TGTGCCATCAGTGATCCCACGACTGGCGAGCAGTACTTC

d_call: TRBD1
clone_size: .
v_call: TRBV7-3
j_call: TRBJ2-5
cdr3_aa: CASSLKGQGRDETQYF
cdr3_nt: TGTGCCAGCAGCTTAAAGGGACAGGGCAGGGACGAGACCCAGTACTTC

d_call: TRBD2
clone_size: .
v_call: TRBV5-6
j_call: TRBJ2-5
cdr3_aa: CASSLQGGETQYF
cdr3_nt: TGTGCCAGCAGCTTGCAGGGAGGGGAGACCCAGTACTTC

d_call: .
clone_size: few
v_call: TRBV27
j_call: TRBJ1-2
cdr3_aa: CASSPRGAYGYTF
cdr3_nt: TGTGCCAGCAGTCCCCGGGGCGCCTATGGCTACACCTTC

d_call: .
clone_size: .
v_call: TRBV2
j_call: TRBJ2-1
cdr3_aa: CASTGTENYNEQFF
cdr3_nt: TGTGCCAGCACCGGGACGGAGAACTACAATGAGCAGTTCTTC

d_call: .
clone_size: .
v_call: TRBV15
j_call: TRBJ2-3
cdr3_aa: CATSYSAQRTDTQYF
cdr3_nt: TGTGCCACCAGTTATTCGGCCCAACGAACAGATACGCAGTATTTT

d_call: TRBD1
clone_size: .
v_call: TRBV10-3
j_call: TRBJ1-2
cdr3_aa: CAISDPGQGAGGYTF
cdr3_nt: TGTGCCATCAGTGACCCTGGACAGGGGGCTGGTGGCTACACCTTC

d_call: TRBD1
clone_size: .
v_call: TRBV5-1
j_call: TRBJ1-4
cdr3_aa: CASSRDRRGEKLFF
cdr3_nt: TGCGCCAGCAGCAGGGACAGGAGAGGAGAAAAACTGTTTTTT

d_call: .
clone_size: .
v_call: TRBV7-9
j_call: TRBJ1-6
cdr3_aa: CASSPRGLAGSPLHF
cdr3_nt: TGTGCCAGCAGCCCGCGTGGGCTGGCGGGTTCACCCCTCCACTTT

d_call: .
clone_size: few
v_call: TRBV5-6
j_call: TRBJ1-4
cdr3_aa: CASSYHRSELFF
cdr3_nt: TGTGCCAGCAGTTATCACAGGAGCGAGTTGTTTTTT

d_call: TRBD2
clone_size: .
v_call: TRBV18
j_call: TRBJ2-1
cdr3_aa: CASSPPTSGGVEQFF
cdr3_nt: TGTGCCAGCTCACCACCGACTAGCGGGGGGGTTGAGCAGTTCTTC

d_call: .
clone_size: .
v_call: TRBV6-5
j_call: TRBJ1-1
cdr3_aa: CASSYLTRGSAEAFF
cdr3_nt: TGTGCCAGCAGTTACCTTACCAGGGGATCGGCTGAAGCTTTCTTT

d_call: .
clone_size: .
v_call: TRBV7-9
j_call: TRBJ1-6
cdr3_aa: CASSQFGGTINSPLHF
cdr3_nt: TGTGCCAGCAGCCAGTTCGGGGGAACGATCAATTCACCCCTCCACTTT

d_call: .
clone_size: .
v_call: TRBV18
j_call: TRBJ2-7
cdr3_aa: CASSPVFPPGEHEQYF
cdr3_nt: TGTGCCAGCTCACCAGTCTTCCCCCCGGGGGAGCACGAGCAGTACTTC

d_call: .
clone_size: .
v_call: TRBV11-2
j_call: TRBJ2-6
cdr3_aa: CASSFPSGANVLTF
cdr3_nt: TGTGCCAGCAGTTTCCCCTCTGGGGCCAACGTCCTGACTTTC

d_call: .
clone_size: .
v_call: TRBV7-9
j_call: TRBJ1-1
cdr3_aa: CASSFARNTEAFF
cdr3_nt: TGTGCCAGCAGCTTTGCCAGGAACACTGAAGCTTTCTTT